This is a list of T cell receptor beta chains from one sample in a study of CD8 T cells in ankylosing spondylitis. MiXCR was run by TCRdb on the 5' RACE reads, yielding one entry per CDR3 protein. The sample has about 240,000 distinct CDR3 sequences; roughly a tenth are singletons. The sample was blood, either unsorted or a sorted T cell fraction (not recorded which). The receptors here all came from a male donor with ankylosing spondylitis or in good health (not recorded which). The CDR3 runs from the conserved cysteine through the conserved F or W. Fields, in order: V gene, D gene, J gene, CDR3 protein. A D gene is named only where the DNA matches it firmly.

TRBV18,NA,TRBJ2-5,CASSPRLEETQYF
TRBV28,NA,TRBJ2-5,CASSGFGNQETQYF
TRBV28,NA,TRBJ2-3,CASSWKGADTQYF
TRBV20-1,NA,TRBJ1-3,CSARAPGVNTIYF
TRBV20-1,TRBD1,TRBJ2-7,CSARTGGGYEQYF
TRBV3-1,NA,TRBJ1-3,CASSPTLWSGNTIYF
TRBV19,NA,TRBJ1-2,CARSPQNYGYTF
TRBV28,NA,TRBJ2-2,CASSIALRNTGELFF
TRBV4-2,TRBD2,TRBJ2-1,CASSQGGGDYNEQFF
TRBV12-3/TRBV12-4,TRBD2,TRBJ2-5,CASTSGRGVQETQYF
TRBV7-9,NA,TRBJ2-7,CASSSLVDEPQYF
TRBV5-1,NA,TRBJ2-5,CASSPEPQETQYF
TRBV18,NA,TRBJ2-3,CASSPPGRLGGDTQYF
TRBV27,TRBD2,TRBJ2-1,CASPGHGAGGCNEQFF
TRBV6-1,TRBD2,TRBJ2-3,CASRPPSGGTQYF
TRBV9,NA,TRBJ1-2,CASSVRQNYGYTF
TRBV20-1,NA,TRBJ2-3,CSARRMPRPDTQYF
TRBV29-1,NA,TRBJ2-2,CSVETGHTFNTNTGELFF
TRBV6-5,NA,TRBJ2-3,CVSSYSVSSDTQYF
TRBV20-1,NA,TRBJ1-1,CSARTVSVNTEAFF
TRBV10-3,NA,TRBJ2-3,CAISGGQPTDTQYF
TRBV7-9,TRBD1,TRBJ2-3,CASSLAAGGASDTQYF
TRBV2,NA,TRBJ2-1,CASSGEPSSYNEQFF
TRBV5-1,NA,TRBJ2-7,CASRSDHEQYF
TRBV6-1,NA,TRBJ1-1,CASRGRGAVTEAFF
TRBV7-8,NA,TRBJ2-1,CASSLLGERQFF
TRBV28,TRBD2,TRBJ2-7,CASSFFPSTSDPYEQYF
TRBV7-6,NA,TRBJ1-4,CASSLASGRHNEKLFF
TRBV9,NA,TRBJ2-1,CASSVARTPAYNEQFF
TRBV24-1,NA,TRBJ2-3,CATGDATDTQYF
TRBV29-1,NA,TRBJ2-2,CSAEAPYGGTGELFF
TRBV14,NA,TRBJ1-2,CASSQETGGYGYTF
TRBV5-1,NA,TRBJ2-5,CASSFYGTEQETQYF
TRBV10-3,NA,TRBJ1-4,CAISDAVNEKLFF
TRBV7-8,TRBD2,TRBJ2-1,CASSLAGLAGISLWNEQFF
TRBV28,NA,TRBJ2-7,CASSQSRDGLYEQYF
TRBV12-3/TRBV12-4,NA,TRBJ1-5,CASRPTAPQHF
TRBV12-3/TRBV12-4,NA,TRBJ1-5,CASSSPGGHRVNQPQHF
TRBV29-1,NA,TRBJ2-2,CSAITSGELFF
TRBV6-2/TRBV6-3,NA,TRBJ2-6,CATGHGSGANVLTF
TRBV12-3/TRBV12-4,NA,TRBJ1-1,CASSGLSRNTEAFF
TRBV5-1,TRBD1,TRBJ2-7,CASSLDGTASYEQYF
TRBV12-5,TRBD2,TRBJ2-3,CARQAGGGDTQYF
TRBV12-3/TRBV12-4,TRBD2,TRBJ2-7,CASSGTSGSYEQYF
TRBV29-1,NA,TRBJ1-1,CSVSGAGLNEAFF
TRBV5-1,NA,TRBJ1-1,CASSLAAGMNTEAFF